This is a list of T cell receptor beta chains from one sample in a study of brain T cells in children with intractable seizures. Assay used: immunoSEQ multiplex PCR; TCRdb lists only in-frame clones, some missing. This sample carries about 350,000 clones, over 90% of them seen once, and the ten largest clones take 4.5% to 7%. The sample consisted of peripheral blood, taken more than 4 months after surgery. The receptors here all came from a boy less than two years old with tuberous sclerosis and intractable seizures. Both conserved end residues are part of each CDR3. A D gene is named only where the DNA matches it firmly. Size is omitted from some rows. Given values are once, few, many or a class for expanded clones.

d_call	v_call	j_call	clone_size	cdr3_nt	cdr3_aa
.	TRBV7-2	TRBJ1-2	.	TGTGCCAGCAGCTTGAGACTAGGAGGCTACACCTTC	CASSLRLGGYTF
.	TRBV6-5	TRBJ2-1	.	TGTGCCAGCAGTTCCGGGGGTGAGCAGTTCTTC	CASSSGGEQFF
.	TRBV2	TRBJ2-7	.	TGTGCCAGCCAATTGCGGGTTAGCTCCTACGAGCAGTACTTC	CASQLRVSSYEQYF
.	TRBV5-1	TRBJ2-3	.	TGCGCCAGCAGCTGGCCTTCGGGGTCAACAGATACGCAGTATTTT	CASSWPSGSTDTQYF
TRBD2	TRBV3-1/TRBV3-2	TRBJ2-5	.	TGTGCCAGCAGCCCGGCGGGGGAGGCGGAGACCCAGTACTTC	CASSPAGEAETQYF
.	TRBV2	TRBJ2-7	.	TGTGCCAGCACTAAAAATTCCTACGAGCAGTACTTC	CASTKNSYEQYF
TRBD2	TRBV7-2	TRBJ2-7	.	TGTGCCAGCAGCTTGGGACTAGCGGGGGGACTTTCCTACGAGCAGTACTTC	CASSLGLAGGLSYEQYF
.	TRBV10-3	TRBJ2-5	.	TGTGCCATCGGGGGACCGAACCTCCAAGAGACCCAGTACTTC	CAIGGPNLQETQYF
.	TRBV6-5	TRBJ1-2	.	TGTGCCAGCAGAAGCCCGGGCGGGGGCTACACCTTC	CASRSPGGGYTF
.	TRBV6-6	TRBJ1-1	.	TGTGCCAGCAGTTATTTCGGGAGCACTGAAGCTTTCTTT	CASSYFGSTEAFF
.	TRBV6-1	TRBJ1-2	.	TGTGCCAGCAGTGAAGTCCCCGCCGATGGCTACACCTTC	CASSEVPADGYTF
TRBD1	TRBV11-2	TRBJ1-1	.	TGTGCCAGCAGCGTTTCCGGGACAGGGGGCACTGAAGCTTTCTTT	CASSVSGTGGTEAFF
.	TRBV7-8	TRBJ2-1	once	TGTGCCAGCAGCCAAACAGGGTACACCTACAATGAGCAGTTCTTC	CASSQTGYTYNEQFF
.	TRBV7-9	TRBJ1-1	.	TGTGCCAGCGGGGAAATTGGCACTGAAGCTTTCTTT	CASGEIGTEAFF
.	TRBV5-4	TRBJ1-1	.	TGTGCCAGCAGCCACTTGGGGTGGAACACTGAAGCTTTCTTT	CASSHLGWNTEAFF
.	TRBV19	TRBJ1-5	.	TGTGCCAGTATTGGGTACGGGGTCGGACAGCCCCAGCATTTT	CASIGYGVGQPQHF
.	TRBV4-1	TRBJ2-7	.	TGCGCCAGCAGCCCTCTACAGGGAACCTACGAGCAGTACTTC	CASSPLQGTYEQYF
.	TRBV7-2	TRBJ2-1	.	TGTGCCAGCAGCTTAGTGGCTAGTAATGAGCAGTTCTTC	CASSLVASNEQFF
.	TRBV7-9	TRBJ1-2	.	TGTGCCAGCAGCTTATCCGTGGCAAGGAGGGATGGCTACACCTTC	CASSLSVARRDGYTF
TRBD1	TRBV4-2	TRBJ1-2	.	TGTGCCAGTACGACAGGGGGCGGCTATGGCTACACCTTC	CASTTGGGYGYTF
.	TRBV30	TRBJ1-2	.	TGTGCCTGGAGTGTTCTAGGGGGTAGGGGAGGTAGTTACACCTTC	CAWSVLGGRGGSYTF
TRBD2	TRBV3-1/TRBV3-2	TRBJ2-1	.	TGTGCCAGCAGCCCTCGGGTAGCGGGAGGCCCCGAAGTCTTC	CASSPRVAGGPEVF
TRBD1	TRBV5-6	TRBJ1-2	.	TGTGCCAGCAGCTCGGACAGGGTTCGCGGCTACACCTTC	CASSSDRVRGYTF
.	TRBV5-6	TRBJ2-3	.	TGTGCCAGCAGCTTGAGGACCTGGGAAGGGCCTACCAGGGATACGCAGTATTTT	CASSLRTWEGPTRDTQYF
.	TRBV7-3	TRBJ1-2	.	TGTGCCAGCAGCCCTTCAACGACAGGAAACTATGGCTACACCTTC	CASSPSTTGNYGYTF
.	TRBV19	TRBJ1-6	.	TGTGCCAGTAGGATGGGGGCCGGATCACCCCTCCACTTT	CASRMGAGSPLHF
.	TRBV7-8	TRBJ2-1	.	TGTGCCAGCAGCTTAGCCCTATCCGGTAGCCCAATATATAATGAGCAGTTCTTC	CASSLALSGSPIYNEQFF
.	TRBV19	TRBJ1-1	.	TGTGCCAGTAGTATTCTTCAGGACAAGAACACTGAAGCTTTCTTT	CASSILQDKNTEAFF
.	TRBV2	TRBJ2-1	.	TGTGCCAGCAGAAGGACTGGTTACAATGAGCAGTTCTTC	CASRRTGYNEQFF
TRBD1	TRBV25-1	TRBJ1-2	.	TGTGCCAGCAGTGCTTTCACCGGGACAGTGGACTATGGCTACACCTTC	CASSAFTGTVDYGYTF
TRBD1	TRBV30	TRBJ2-1	.	TGTGCCTGGAGCCTAGGGGGGACAGGGGGCGAGGGTGAGCAGTTCTTC	CAWSLGGTGGEGEQFF
.	TRBV6-5	TRBJ2-7	.	TGTGCCAGCAGGCGCGAAGGGGGGGGGACCTACGAGCAGTACTTC	CASRREGGGTYEQYF
.	TRBV25-1	TRBJ1-2	.	TGTGCCAGCAGGACAGCTTATGGCTACACCTTC	CASRTAYGYTF
.	TRBV19	TRBJ2-2	.	TGTGCCAGTACTAGGGGCCTCAGGAACACCGGGGAGCTGTTTTTT	CASTRGLRNTGELFF
.	TRBV19	TRBJ1-1	.	TGTGCCACGTGGGGGGCTGCAAACACTGAAGCTTTCTTT	CATWGAANTEAFF
TRBD1	TRBV6-5	TRBJ2-1	.	TGTGCCAGCAGTTACCCACAGAGGGGGACAGTGGAGCAGTTCTTC	CASSYPQRGTVEQFF
.	TRBV7-9	TRBJ2-3	.	TGTGCCAGCAGCGTAGACGGGTACTGGCAGTATTTT	CASSVDGYWQYF
.	TRBV10-1	TRBJ2-5	.	TGCGCCAGCAGTGAGTCACCGATGGAAAGGGAGACCCAGTACTTC	CASSESPMERETQYF
.	TRBV6-4	TRBJ2-1	.	TGTGCCAGCAGTGACTCGAGCGCTAGCGCGCTTTGCGATGAGCAGTTCTTC	CASSDSSASALCDEQFF
.	TRBV25-1	TRBJ1-6	.	TGTGCCAGCAGTGCTAGTCGAGCCCCTACAGGATCTAATTCACCCCTCCACTTT	CASSASRAPTGSNSPLHF